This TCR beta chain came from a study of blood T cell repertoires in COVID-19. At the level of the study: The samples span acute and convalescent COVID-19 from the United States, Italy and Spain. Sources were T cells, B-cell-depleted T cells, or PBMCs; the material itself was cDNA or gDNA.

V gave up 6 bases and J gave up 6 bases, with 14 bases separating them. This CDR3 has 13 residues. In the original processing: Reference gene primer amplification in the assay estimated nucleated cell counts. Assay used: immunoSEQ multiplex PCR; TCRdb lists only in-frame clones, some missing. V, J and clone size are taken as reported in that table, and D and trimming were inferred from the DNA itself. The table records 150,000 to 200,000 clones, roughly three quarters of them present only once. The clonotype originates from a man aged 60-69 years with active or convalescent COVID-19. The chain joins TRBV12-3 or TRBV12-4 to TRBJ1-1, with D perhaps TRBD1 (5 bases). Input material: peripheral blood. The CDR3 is CASSRRVSPEAFF. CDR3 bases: TGTGCCAGCAGCCGCAGGGTAAGCCCTGAAGCTTTCTTT.